This TCR beta chain was documented in a study of cytomegalovirus exposure and HLA in healthy donors. As for the study in general: Earlier results showed roughly 120 million unique TCR beta sequences derived from some 190 million T cells.

The study, taken as a whole, reports: Per a later analysis, HLA-associated TCR beta chains showed more clonal expansion than other, equally common TCR beta chains. Reportedly, a later analysis found an Asian-associated ancestry cluster had fewer N-insertions than the approximately 700-donor mean.

The germline V gene encodes CDR1 SGHTA and CDR2 FQGTGA. The CDR3 is made up of 14 amino acids. V lost 5 bases, J lost 1 base, and 11 bases lay in between. Notes on this clone: The target antigen is unknown.

PCR primers comprised 60 Vbeta and 13 Jbeta primers. Using immunoSEQ multiplex PCR, the repertoire was profiled, and TCRdb retains in-frame clones only, with some absent. The sample yields 90,000 to 150,000 clones, 75% to 90% seen once. This chain connects TRBV7-3 to TRBJ1-1; D remains unclear. This TCR came from a man aged 35 to 55 in good health and CMV-seronegative. The source material was PBMCs. The CDR3: CASSPGSRNTEAFF. The CDR3 nucleotides read TGTGCCAGCAGCCCCGGGTCCCGGAACACTGAAGCTTTCTTT. The full variable domain, rest sourced from reference TRBV7-3 and TRBJ1-1, is GAGVSQTPSNKVTEKGKYVELRCDPISGHTALYWYRQSLGQGPEFLIYFQGTGAADDSGLPNDRFFAVRPEGSVSTLKIQRTERGDSAVYLCASSPGSRNTEAFFGQGTRLTVV.